This TCR beta chain emerged from a study of Graves' ophthalmopathy and Graves' hyperthyroidism (dated by TCRdb to 2017 to 2018). Background on the whole study: Peripheral blood samples were taken at the time of initial diagnosis, before any treatment was given. To tell Graves' ophthalmopathy apart from Graves' hyperthyroidism, and to predict which patients would progress to ophthalmopathy, the study relied on TCR beta repertoire signatures. In total, under 150 blood samples were TCR-sequenced: 40 to 45 ophthalmopathy, 80 or so hyperthyroidism and some 17 hyperthyroidism-to-ophthalmopathy patients. To explore V-J signatures that distinguish ophthalmopathy from hyperthyroidism, a discovery set of more than 90 patients was enrolled, made up of 40 to 45 with ophthalmopathy and fewer than 60 with stable hyperthyroidism. An independent validation cohort was composed of some 19 hyperthyroidism patients and about 16 patients who later progressed from hyperthyroidism to ophthalmopathy. In more than 5 hyperthyroidism patients, the T-cell repertoire of thyroid tissue was compared with the T-cell repertoire of blood. Following sample collection, hyperthyroidism patients were given methimazole at a starting dose of 30 mg daily, and ophthalmopathy patients were given high-dose intravenous methylprednisolone. The roughly 94 discovery patients were randomly divided into training and test sets at a 7:3 ratio.

Its CDR3 holds 18 amino acids, cysteine through phenylalanine. CDR3 DNA is the only sequence kept; it has 54 bases, read in frame from the first base. CDR1 and CDR2, per the germline V gene, are SGHAT and FQNNGV. V is cut by 3 bases and J by 0 bases, and the space between the germline ends is 18 bases. The ophthalmopathy patients had moderately to severely active disease, with a Clinical Activity Score of 3 or higher, a NOSPECS grade of 4 or higher, and a disease duration of less than 3 months. Patients were excluded if they had other autoimmune diseases, uncontrolled infections, pregnancy or lactation. Clinical symptoms, serum thyroxine, TRAb, thyroid ultrasound and orbital computed tomography were used for diagnosis. Ficoll-Paque density gradient centrifugation was used to isolate PBMCs from about 10 ml of fresh peripheral blood. Total RNA was extracted with Trizol reagent and quality-checked on an Agilent 2100 Bioanalyzer.

This clonotype was detected ten times or more. This receptor's antigen is unknown. No base qualities exist here, and no much larger clone lies one base off it. Study-level results and caveats: Most expanded thyroid clonotypes with frequency above 0.001 were also detected in blood, suggesting blood repertoires may reflect the thyroid immune response. In validation, the model predicted ophthalmopathy progression with roughly 68% sensitivity and roughly 72% specificity; some 13 predicted patients were CT-confirmed with GO in a median of approximately 6.5 months. In cross-validation, the 13-signature model distinguished ophthalmopathy from stable hyperthyroidism with around 90% sensitivity and 81% to 82% specificity, while in the test set the corresponding values were approximately 79% and 70%. Sample size was not predetermined statistically, and investigators were not blinded to group allocation.

For repertoire sequencing, the TCR beta CDR3 regions were amplified from RNA transcripts. HTBI primers and the Qiagen OneStep RT-PCR kit were used in a first-round RT-PCR, which was followed by a second-round multiplex PCR, size selection and purification. Libraries were sequenced paired-end with 100 bp reads on an Illumina HiSeq2000. As for the original processing: SOAPnuke was used for read processing, and reads with adapters, uncalled bases, a mean Phred below 15, or no exact constant-primer or identifier match were discarded. High-quality paired reads were merged with COPE v1.2.5. Unique nucleotide sequences were defined as clonotypes and aligned to IMGT TRB V, D and J references using MiTCR v1.1. The analysis was limited to V-J combinations with a frequency above 0.0001, which together covered more than 98% of repertoires. For each V-J combination, a TCR clonal expansion and chaos score was defined as F50 clonal expansion divided by the chaos observed in the TCRdist matrix. Welch's t-statistics and random forest were used to reduce the features to 10 to 15 V-J combinations, which were then used as input to a naive Bayes classifier. The Morisita-Horn index was used to measure how similar the thyroid and blood repertoires were. Using fastp trimming at Q25 and MiXCR clonotype assembly, TCRdb reanalyzed the public sequencing data and kept in-frame beta chains. Every distinct CDR3 protein forms one entry, paired with its most common genes and DNA. For this entry, the V and J calls and clone size follow TCRdb and not the study's own pipeline. This sample lists nearly 400,000 distinct CDR3 sequences; approximately 20% were detected once. 1.5% to 2% of the sample belongs to the ten largest clones.

The V and J genes are TRBV11-2 and TRBJ2-4; the D gene is perhaps TRBD1, from 6 matching bases. Material for sequencing was peripheral blood. The origin of this receptor is a woman between 18 and 29 years old with Graves' ophthalmopathy. Donor details come from another sample of the same person, matched by shared clones. The DNA reads as follows: TGTGCCAGCAGCTTGTCGGTGCAGGGGTTTGTAGCCAAAAACATTCAGTACTTC. Its protein product is CASSLSVQGFVAKNIQYF.